These 22 T cell receptor beta chains share one sample of origin, sequenced in a study of technical replicates of blood from several donors. TCRdb keeps only in-frame clones here, not all; method: immunoSEQ multiplex PCR. Of around 100,000 clones in the sample, roughly 95% were seen once. Material for sequencing was T cells isolated from PBMCs. These receptors came from a human donor in good health.

The sample holds one count of this clone. The chain couples TRBV9 to TRBJ2-7; TRBD1 matches 10 bases. The CDR3 has 16 residues. The germline V gene encodes CDR1 SGDLS and CDR2 YYNGEE. Losses at the gene ends were 4 bases for V and 4 bases for J; bases not matched to a gene: 11. CDR3 bases: TGTGCCAGCAGCCATGGACAGGGGGTGGCTTATTACGAGCAGTACTTC. This translates into CASSHGQGVAYYEQYF.

The J gene is TRBJ2-7, the V gene TRBV10-3; 8 nucleotides align to TRBD2. This CDR3 has 15 residues. The J segment lost 7 bases and the V segment lost 8 bases, leaving 16 bases of the junction unmatched. Per the germline V gene, CDR1 is ENHRY and CDR2 is SYGVKD. DNA of the CDR3: TGTGCCATCCGGTCGGGTAGCGGGATCCTCTTGGAGCAGTACTTC. It codes for CAIRSGSGILLEQYF.

V gene TRBV7-9 combines with J gene TRBJ2-1; 7 nucleotides align to TRBD1. The ends lost 5 bases at V and 3 bases at J; junction bases unmatched: 4. The CDR3 spans 14 residues. The germline V gene has CDR1 SEHNR and CDR2 FQNEAQ (reference sequence). The DNA for the CDR3 is TGTGCCAGCAGCCCCCGGACAGGCTACAATGAGCAGTTCTTC. Protein product: CASSPRTGYNEQFF.

The gene calls are TRBV7-6 and TRBJ1-3; unclear D gene. Germline V lookup: CDR1 SGHVS, CDR2 FNYEAQ. This CDR3 is 14 amino acids long. The V and J ends lost 3 bases and 2 bases respectively, with 8 bases between them. CDR3 in DNA: TGTGCCAGCAGCTTTCTCCCTCCTGGAAACACCATATATTTT. This codes for CASSFLPPGNTIYF.

The V gene is TRBV7-2, the J gene TRBJ2-7, with 9 bases that match TRBD1. CDR3 length: 14 amino acids. V was clipped by 6 bases and J by 2 bases; unmatched bases: 5. Germline CDR1 SGHTA, CDR2 FQGNSA. The CDR3 sequence: CASSLQGAAYEQYF. DNA of the CDR3: TGTGCCAGCAGTCTACAGGGGGCGGCCTACGAGCAGTACTTC.

The chain combines TRBV6-5 with TRBJ1-4, with TRBD1 as a possible D gene (5 bases). Trimming pared 4 bases from V and 0 bases from J, leaving 9 bases between. The germline V gene has CDR1 MNHEY and CDR2 SVGAGI. This CDR3 has 15 amino acids. The CDR3 DNA reads as TGTGCCAGCAGTTCAGGGCTATCAACTAATGAAAAACTGTTTTTT. Translated, it gives CASSSGLSTNEKLFF.

The chain couples TRBV6-1 to TRBJ2-7, with D tentatively TRBD2 (5 bases). Trimming removed 3 bases from V and 4 bases from J, with 7 bases in between. Germline V lookup: CDR1 MNHNS, CDR2 SASEGT. This CDR3 region has 12 residues. DNA for the CDR3: TGTGCCAGCAGTGAGAGGGAGTACGAGCAGTACTTC. Translated, it gives CASSEREYEQYF.

The chain links TRBV27 to TRBJ1-1, with a possible D match to TRBD1 (5 bases). The CDR3 runs to 15 residues. Germline V gives CDR1 MNHEY, CDR2 SMNVEV (reference sequence). V lost 4 bases and J lost 1, with 13 bases in between. This CDR3 is CASSSLAQGNTEAFF. The DNA for the CDR3 is TGTGCCAGCAGTTCCCTCGCCCAGGGGAACACTGAAGCTTTCTTT.

This clone was counted a single time. The rearrangement links TRBV7-8 to TRBJ2-1, with TRBD2 matching 10 bases. The CDR3 consists of 16 residues. The germline CDR1 and CDR2 sequences are SGHVS and FQNEAQ. J gave up 7 bases and V 0 bases, and 6 bases lay outside the gene matches. Written as DNA, the CDR3 is TGTGCCAGCAGCTTAGCTCGAGCGGGAGGGATGAATGAGCAGTTCTTC. Its protein product is CASSLARAGGMNEQFF.

This CDR3 is CASSQTRGGPLYNEQFF. For the CDR3, the DNA is TGTGCCAGCAGCCAGACCCGGGGGGGTCCCCTCTACAATGAGCAGTTCTTC. V gene TRBV7-8 combines with J gene TRBJ2-1, with 8 bases matching TRBD2. Germline V lookup: CDR1 SGHVS, CDR2 FQNEAQ. This CDR3 comprises 17 residues. V gave up 5 bases and J gave up 3 bases; unmatched junction bases: 12.

This sequence joins TRBV11-1 and TRBJ2-5, with TRBD2 as a possible D gene (6 bases). CDR3 length equals 13 residues. In germline, CDR1 is SGHAT, CDR2 FQDESV (reference sequence). V lost 6 bases, J lost 0 bases, and 8 bases lay in between. CDR3 DNA sequence: TGTGCCAGCAGGGGGGACTACCAAGAGACCCAGTACTTC. It codes for CASRGDYQETQYF.

This clone was picked up one time. V gene TRBV7-9 combines with J gene TRBJ2-1; 11 bases align to TRBD2. This CDR3 is 19 amino acids long. V was pared by 6 bases and J by 9 bases, with 22 bases of the junction left unmatched. Germline V lookup: CDR1 SEHNR, CDR2 FQNEAQ (reference sequence). For the CDR3, the DNA is TGTGCCAGCAGTTTCTATATGGGTAGCGGGGGGGGTTTATTTCTTGAGCAGTTCTTC. Translation gives CASSFYMGSGGGLFLEQFF.

The chain uses TRBV15 and TRBJ1-2; no reliable D call. Deletions cut 4 bases from V and 5 bases from J, with 8 bases between. The germline CDR1 and CDR2 sequences are LNHNV and YYDKDF (reference sequence). This CDR3 has 12 amino acids. The CDR3 here is CATSIDTYGYTF. The CDR3 DNA is TGTGCCACCAGCATCGACACTTATGGCTACACCTTC.

The genes are TRBV10-1 and TRBJ2-3; 8 nucleotides match TRBD2. The CDR3 sequence is 15 residues long. CDR1 is WNHNN, CDR2 SYGVQD, per germline (reference sequence). V dropped 4 bases and J dropped 2; count of bases not matched to a gene: 5. CDR3 nucleotide sequence: TGCGCCAGCAGTGGAGAGCGGGGGTACACAGATACGCAGTATTTT. The encoded protein is CASSGERGYTDTQYF.

This chain connects TRBV6-1 to TRBJ2-1, with 8 nucleotides matching TRBD1. Germline lookup yields CDR1 MNHNS and CDR2 SASEGT. Losses at the gene ends were 4 bases for V and 7 bases for J; bases not matched to a gene: 9. CDR3 length: 15 residues. The CDR3 DNA is TGTGCCAGCAGTGTATCCGGACAGGGTCATAATGAGCAGTTCTTC. The encoded protein is CASSVSGQGHNEQFF.

The chain employs TRBV10-3 and TRBJ2-1; 10 bases are a match to TRBD1. Germline V gene sequence: CDR1 ENHRY, CDR2 SYGVKD. V dropped 3 bases and J dropped 6; count of bases not matched to a gene: 2. The length of the CDR3 is 14 residues. In nucleotides, the CDR3 is TGTGCCATCAGTGATTGGACAGGGGGCAATGAGCAGTTCTTC. It yields the protein CAISDWTGGNEQFF.

This chain links TRBV2 with TRBJ2-3; 12 bases match TRBD2. Germline V gene sequence: CDR1 SNHLY, CDR2 FYNNEI. Unmatched junction bases numbered 9, after V lost 1 base and J lost 1 base. The CDR3 runs to 19 residues. Here the CDR3 reads CASSEGASGGGPGTDTQYF. CDR3 DNA: TGTGCCAGCAGTGAAGGGGCTAGCGGGGGGGGTCCGGGCACAGATACGCAGTATTTT. The variable domain in full, completed from reference TRBV2 and TRBJ2-3, reads EPEVTQTPSHQVTQMGQEVILRCVPISNHLYFYWYRQILGQKVEFLVSFYNNEISEKSEIFDDQFSVERPDGSNFTLKIRSTKLEDSAMYFCASSEGASGGGPGTDTQYFGPGTRLTVL.

For the CDR3, the DNA is TGCAGCGCGAGGGGGTGGAACACTGAAGCTTTCTTT. It is translated as CSARGWNTEAFF. This chain joins TRBV29-1 and TRBJ1-1; a possible D gene is TRBD1 (6 bases). With 7 bases removed from V and 1 base from J, the gap between germline ends came to 10 bases. The CDR3 loop spans 12 amino acids. Germline V CDR1 and CDR2: SQVTM, ANQGSEA.

The rearrangement links TRBV6-1 to TRBJ2-7; 10 bases are shared with TRBD1. In germline, CDR1 is MNHNS, CDR2 SASEGT. V trimming: 7 bases; J trimming: 2 bases; junction bases outside the gene matches: 5. The CDR3 has 14 residues. The CDR3 DNA reads TGTGCCAGCACGTCGGGGACAGGGGCCTACGAGCAGTACTTC. Translating gives CASTSGTGAYEQYF.

The chain joins TRBV28 to TRBJ2-7; 11 bases map to TRBD2. This CDR3 spans 15 amino acids. CDR1 and CDR2 (germline): MDHEN, SYDVKM. Trimming removed 5 bases from V and 0 bases from J; junction bases left unmatched: 3. The CDR3 DNA reads TGTGCCAGCAGTACTAGCGGGAGTGGCTCCTACGAGCAGTACTTC. Protein: CASSTSGSGSYEQYF.

The chain employs TRBV15 and TRBJ2-7, with D tentatively TRBD2 (7 bases). Deletions cut 7 bases from V and 2 bases from J, with 21 bases between. Germline CDR1 is LNHNV and CDR2 is YYDKDF (reference sequence). This CDR3 has 16 amino acids. CDR3 sequence (DNA): TGTGCCACCAAGGAGGGGGGCGGGAGAGGAGCCTACGAGCAGTACTTC. This gives the protein CATKEGGGRGAYEQYF.

V is TRBV6-1 and J is TRBJ2-7; 10 bases are a match to TRBD1. The V segment lost 1 base and the J segment 2 bases; nucleotides outside the gene matches: 2. This CDR3 is built from 15 residues. Per the germline V gene, CDR1 is MNHNS and CDR2 is SASEGT. The CDR3 is CASSEGDRGTYEQYF. CDR3 coding DNA: TGTGCCAGCAGTGAAGGGGACAGGGGTACCTACGAGCAGTACTTC.